This T cell receptor beta chain was observed in a study of T cell repertoires in cytomegalovirus infection (dated by TCRdb to between 2018 and 2021). In the study overall: Recently identified HLA-C-restricted CMV epitopes, whose presentation resists viral immunomodulation, were targeted by peptide stimulations together with well-studied HLA-B-restricted epitopes. Donor HLA type was relevant to the analysis, because carriage of CMV infection together with the matching HLA type was indicated by public TCR beta signatures.

What the work shows at the level of the full study, not this receptor alone: In both this cohort and an independent cohort of approximately 350 donors, the cumulative frequency of public TCR beta family members distinguished carriers of CMV infection plus the relevant HLA type. The ex vivo response was dominated by HLA-C-restricted CMV-specific TCR beta clonotypes, which also provided the single most frequent clonotype in two of eight donors.

TCRdb lists the instrument as Illumina HiSeq 1500. TCRdb trimmed the raw reads at Q25, called clones with MiXCR and kept productive beta chains. Records with the same CDR3 protein are collapsed into one entry carrying the most frequent genes and DNA. Here the sample has roughly 500,000 distinct CDR3 sequences; 30% to 40% occur a single time. Roughly a sixth of the sample is taken by the ten largest. The treatment or condition label corresponds to: in vitro stimulation with specific CMV peptide epitopes to enrich CMV-specific T cells. CDR1 SGHVS and CDR2 FNYEAQ are derived from the germline V gene. The CDR3 has 18 amino acids, counting the end cysteine and phenylalanine. Just the 54-base CDR3 DNA is kept, in frame starting at base 1. V and J lose 1 base and 6 bases, and a span of 24 bases separates them. This clonotype was counted at least ten times. This receptor's antigen is unknown. No quality values exist for individual bases; no much larger clone is one base distant.

The receptor's source is a human donor in good health (CMV status not recorded). Some clones in this sample may be carry-over from other donors' samples. The specimen was cultured PBMCs, collected from culture after CMV antigen stimulation. The chain is encoded by TRBV7-6 joined to TRBJ2-5; a tentative D match to TRBD1 spans 8 bases. The DNA sequence reads TGTGCCAGCAGCTTAGTTGGTCAGGGGGCTAGCGGTTTGCAGACCCAGTACTTC. The translation is CASSLVGQGASGLQTQYF.